Below are 26 T cell receptor beta chains sequenced from a single sample in a study of blood T cell repertoires in COVID-19. Repertoires were generated with immunoSEQ multiplex PCR, while TCRdb's copy carries only in-frame clones and drops some. The sample shows 37,000 or so clones, about 87% of them seen only once. The material sequenced was peripheral blood. These receptor sequences come from a man aged 65 to 79 with acute or convalescent COVID-19.

The chain links TRBV7-3 to TRBJ2-7; 11 bases fit TRBD1. The V gene end was trimmed by 3 bases and the J gene end by 6 bases; junction bases not matched to a gene: 4. The germline V gene encodes CDR1 SGHTA and CDR2 FQGTGA. This CDR3 spans 14 amino acids. The CDR3 sequence: CASSFGTGGGEQYF. The CDR3 DNA follows: TGTGCCAGCAGCTTCGGGACAGGGGGTGGCGAGCAGTACTTC.

This chain uses TRBV4-3 with TRBJ1-3; tentative D call: TRBD1 (6 bases). V lost 3 bases, J lost 0 bases, and 15 bases lay in between. This CDR3 is 17 amino acids long. Germline assignment: CDR1 LGHNA and CDR2 YSLEER. The CDR3 DNA reads TGCGCCAGCAGCCAGGCCTGGACAGATTTCTCTGGAAACACCATATATTTT. It specifies CASSQAWTDFSGNTIYF.

This clone was observed a few times. This chain links TRBV6-6 with TRBJ2-7; 8 bases are shared with TRBD2. The CDR3 extends over 15 amino acids. Trimming removed 0 bases from V and 2 bases from J; junction bases left unmatched: 3. CDR1 is MNHNY and CDR2 is SVGAGI in the germline V gene (reference sequence). DNA of the CDR3: TGTGCCAGCAGTTACTCAGCGGGGGTCACCTACGAGCAGTACTTC. It is translated as CASSYSAGVTYEQYF.

The chain carries TRBV6-5 and TRBJ1-1; D perhaps matches TRBD1 (5 bases). CDR3 length: 11 residues. The ends were cut back, 6 bases at V and 7 bases at J, with 9 bases in the middle. CDR1 is MNHEY and CDR2 is SVGAGI in the germline V gene. The CDR3 region is CASRGQGEAFF. The CDR3 DNA reads TGTGCCAGCAGGGGGCAGGGTGAAGCTTTCTTT.

This sequence joins TRBV16 and TRBJ1-1, with TRBD1 as a possible D gene (6 bases). The germline V gene has CDR1 KGHSY and CDR2 FQNENV. The CDR3 sequence is 14 residues long. Trimming shortened V by 3 bases and J by 3 bases, and 11 bases separated the two germline ends. The CDR3 protein is CASSQTRQDTEAFF. In nucleotides, the CDR3 is TGTGCCAGCAGCCAGACGAGACAGGACACTGAAGCTTTCTTT.

The rearrangement uses TRBV18 and TRBJ1-1; D might be TRBD1 (5 bases). The CDR3 runs 12 residues. CDR1 is KGHSH and CDR2 is LQKENI in the germline V gene. With 0 bases removed from V and 8 bases from J, the gap between germline ends came to 7 bases. The CDR3 DNA follows: TGTGCCAGCTCACCACCCGGGGGAGAAGCTTTCTTT. Encoded protein: CASSPPGGEAFF.

The chain combines TRBV7-2 with TRBJ2-5, with TRBD2 as a possible D gene (5 bases). The CDR3 contains 14 residues. Trimming took off 5 bases at V and 9 bases at J, with 19 bases between the two ends. In germline, CDR1 is SGHTA, CDR2 FQGNSA. CDR3 protein: CASSPEGLKRPQYF. The CDR3 coding sequence is TGTGCCAGCAGCCCCGAAGGACTTAAGAGACCCCAGTACTTC.

The J gene is TRBJ2-1, the V gene TRBV7-9; D ambiguous. The V gene's germline CDR1 is SEHNR and CDR2 FQNEAQ (reference sequence). The V end lost 0 bases, the J end lost 3 bases, and 6 bases lay between the germline ends. The CDR3 covers 14 residues. CDR3 region: CASSLAVSYNEQFF. The CDR3 region has the DNA TGTGCCAGCAGCTTAGCGGTCAGCTACAATGAGCAGTTCTTC.

The rearrangement uses TRBV7-9 and TRBJ1-2; possibly TRBD1 for D (6 bases). The CDR3 length is 13 residues. Germline V CDR1 and CDR2: SEHNR, FQNEAQ (reference sequence). V was cut by 3 bases and J by 8 bases, with 13 bases left in between. CDR3 nucleotides: TGTGCCAGCAGCTTTATTCAGGGGAGAGGCTACACCTTC. It is translated as CASSFIQGRGYTF.

This clone has only one observation. This sequence joins TRBV11-1 and TRBJ1-4; 7 nucleotides match TRBD1. CDR1 and CDR2 from the germline V gene are SGHAT and FQDESV (reference sequence). This CDR3 is 16 amino acids long. V shed 3 bases, J shed 2 bases, and the junction held 6 bases outside the gene matches. CDR3 bases: TGTGCCAGCAGCTTGTACAGGGGAGCGACTAATGAAAAACTGTTTTTT. It is translated as CASSLYRGATNEKLFF.

The V gene is TRBV4-2, the J gene TRBJ2-7, with D maybe TRBD2 (6 bases). CDR1 and CDR2 (germline): LGHNA, YNFKEQ. With 1 base removed from V and 0 bases from J, the gap between germline ends came to 10 bases. The CDR3 is made up of 15 amino acids. DNA of the CDR3: TGTGCCAGCAGCCAAGCCGCGGGGACCTCCTACGAGCAGTACTTC. Protein product: CASSQAAGTSYEQYF.

The J gene is TRBJ2-7, the V gene TRBV7-9; the D is unclear. The CDR3 runs to 14 residues. CDR1 and CDR2 (germline): SEHNR, FQNEAQ (reference sequence). Trimming left V 2 bases short and J 2 bases short, with 10 bases between. In nucleotides, the CDR3 is TGTGCCAGCAGCTTAAGTCTTGGCCCCTACGAGCAGTACTTC. It yields the protein CASSLSLGPYEQYF.

The genes are TRBV3-1 (or the pseudogene TRBV3-2) and TRBJ1-6; 9 nucleotides line up with TRBD1. Looked up from germline, CDR1 is LGHDT and CDR2 is YNNKEL (reference sequence). J was trimmed by 8 bases and V by 3 bases; bases with no gene match: 2. The length of the CDR3 is 14 residues. In DNA form, the CDR3 reads TGTGCCAGCAGCCATCGGACAGGGGATTCACCCCTCCACTTT. Amino acids: CASSHRTGDSPLHF.

J is TRBJ1-1 and V is TRBV15; maybe TRBD1 (6 bases). The V and J ends lost 4 bases and 6 bases respectively, with 15 bases between them. The germline CDR1 and CDR2 sequences are LNHNV and YYDKDF (reference sequence). CDR3 length: 14 amino acids. The CDR3 protein is CATSTTRQVPEAFF. The CDR3 nucleotides are TGTGCCACCAGCACAACTAGACAGGTCCCTGAAGCTTTCTTT. The whole variable domain, filled in from reference TRBV15 and TRBJ1-1, reads DAMVIQNPRYQVTQFGKPVTLSCSQTLNHNVMYWYQQKSSQAPKLLFHYYDKDFNNEADTPDNFQSRRPNTSFCFLDIRSPGLGDTAMYLCATSTTRQVPEAFFGQGTRLTVV.

The genes are TRBV3-1 (or the pseudogene TRBV3-2) and TRBJ2-6; 10 bases are shared with TRBD1. Unmatched junction bases numbered 14, after V lost 6 bases and J lost 0 bases. Looked up from germline, CDR1 is LGHDT and CDR2 is YNNKEL (reference sequence). The CDR3 length is 20 residues. This chain's CDR3 is CASSLGTAGTGASGANVLTF. The CDR3 DNA follows: TGTGCCAGCAGTCTCGGGACAGCTGGGACAGGGGCCTCTGGGGCCAACGTCCTGACTTTC.

This chain joins TRBV19 and TRBJ1-1; D is unresolved. The ends were cut back, 5 bases at V and 1 base at J, with 8 bases in the middle. The CDR3 extends over 13 amino acids. Germline CDR1 LNHDA, CDR2 SQIVND (reference sequence). CDR3 bases: TGTGCCAGTAGTCCGCGTTCGAACACTGAAGCTTTCTTT. This encodes CASSPRSNTEAFF. The full variable domain, rest sourced from reference TRBV19 and TRBJ1-1, is DGGITQSPKYLFRKEGQNVTLSCEQNLNHDAMYWYRQDPGQGLRLIYYSQIVNDFQKGDIAEGYSVSREKKESFPLTVTSAQKNPTAFYLCASSPRSNTEAFFGQGTRLTVV.

V and J are TRBV29-1 and TRBJ1-1; 10 nucleotides match TRBD1. Germline values: CDR1 SQVTM, CDR2 ANQGSEA. The CDR3 sequence is 15 residues long. V lost 4 bases to trimming and J lost 11 bases; unmatched junction nucleotides: 16. The CDR3 DNA reads as TGCAGCGTTGCGGGAGGAAGACAGGGGGCACAGAGGGCTTTCTTT. It specifies CSVAGGRQGAQRAFF.

This sequence joins TRBV28 and TRBJ1-3, with 7 bases aligning to TRBD1. The J segment lost 7 bases and the V segment lost 7 bases, leaving 16 bases of the junction unmatched. CDR1 and CDR2 from the germline V gene are MDHEN and SYDVKM. The CDR3 spans 16 residues. In nucleotides, the CDR3 is TGTGCCAGCACCATGACTCAGGGGGATGGTTGGAACACCATATATTTT. This translates into CASTMTQGDGWNTIYF.

This chain joins TRBV5-4 and TRBJ2-2; D not certain. The CDR3 extends over 14 amino acids. Deletions cut 1 base from V and 1 base from J, with 5 bases between. The germline CDR1 and CDR2 sequences are SGHNT and YYREEE (reference sequence). The CDR3 DNA reads as TGTGCCAGCAGCTTGATACAGAACACCGGGGAGCTGTTTTTT. Translating it yields CASSLIQNTGELFF.

V gene TRBV19 combines with J gene TRBJ2-1, with TRBD1 matching over 10 bases. CDR1 is LNHDA and CDR2 is SQIVND in the germline V gene (reference sequence). The CDR3 consists of 13 residues. V was clipped by 5 bases and J by 15 bases; unmatched bases: 10. DNA for the CDR3: TGTGCCAGTAGTGTCGACAGGGGGCGGCTTTCGTTCTTC. Its translation: CASSVDRGRLSFF.

This clone showed up just a few times. The chain joins TRBV28 to TRBJ1-2, with D hard to call. CDR3 length: 13 amino acids. Germline V gene data show CDR1 as MDHEN and CDR2 as SYDVKM. V was cut by 4 bases and J by 0 bases, with 6 bases left in between. The CDR3 coding sequence is TGTGCCAGCAGTTCCGGGTCTAACTATGGCTACACCTTC. Encoded protein: CASSSGSNYGYTF.

DNA for the CDR3: TGTGCTAGTGGTTCCCCCGGGGAGTCGGCACCCCTCCACTTT. Protein: CASGSPGESAPLHF. V gene TRBV12-5 combines with J gene TRBJ1-6; D not resolved. V lost 4 bases, J lost 11 bases, and 15 bases lay in between. The germline V gene encodes CDR1 LGHNT and CDR2 FRNRAP. The CDR3 spans 14 residues.

This chain's CDR3 is CASSLDRADSPLHF. CDR3 nucleotide sequence: TGTGCCAGCAGCCTGGACAGGGCTGATTCACCCCTCCACTTT. The J gene is TRBJ1-6, the V gene TRBV5-6; 8 bases fit TRBD1. This CDR3 has 14 residues. V shed 4 bases and J 8 bases; nucleotides not matched to a gene: 5. Germline-derived CDR1 and CDR2 are SGHDT and YYEEEE. Combining the CDR3 with reference TRBV5-6 and TRBJ1-6 gives the whole variable domain DAGVTQSPTHLIKTRGQQVTLRCSPKSGHDTVSWYQQALGQGPQFIFQYYEEEERQRGNFPDRFSGHQFPNYSSELNVNALLLGDSALYLCASSLDRADSPLHFGNGTRLTVT.

The chain couples TRBV7-2 to TRBJ1-1, with 7 nucleotides matching TRBD1. V lost 3 bases, J lost 10 bases, and 11 bases stayed unmatched. Germline CDR1 and CDR2: SGHTA and FQGNSA. The CDR3 is 14 residues long. CDR3 sequence (DNA): TGTGCCAGCAGCTTCGAGGGACAGAGGGCGGGAGCTTTCTTT. It codes for CASSFEGQRAGAFF.

This chain joins TRBV6-4 and TRBJ1-2; TRBD1 matches at 9 bases. The CDR3 extends over 14 amino acids. The V gene end was trimmed by 4 bases and the J gene end by 4 bases; junction bases not matched to a gene: 4. Germline lookup yields CDR1 MRHNA and CDR2 SNTAGT. CDR3 sequence (DNA): TGTGCCAGCAGTGTCGAGGACAGGGGCTATGGCTACACCTTC. The encoded protein is CASSVEDRGYGYTF.

This clone was seen only a few times. This chain uses TRBV28 with TRBJ1-2; D is unresolved. The CDR3 has 13 residues. Germline loops: CDR1 MDHEN, CDR2 SYDVKM. V gave up 6 bases and J gave up 3 bases, with 11 bases separating them. The CDR3 DNA reads as TGTGCCAGCAGCCGCCTTGAGGACTATGGCTACACCTTC. Its translation: CASSRLEDYGYTF.